This T cell receptor (beta chain) was identified during a study of T cells in Graves' hyperthyroidism and ophthalmopathy. The junction had 8 bases not matched to a gene; V was cut back by 7 bases and J by 6 bases. This CDR3 is built from 13 residues. Per the germline V gene, CDR1 is SGHTA and CDR2 is FQGNSA. Uncontrolled infections, other autoimmune diseases, pregnancy or lactation led to exclusion of patients. Amplification of TCR beta CDR3 regions was performed using RNA transcripts as template. HTBI primers drove first-round RT-PCR of the TCR CDR3. TCRdb fed the multiplex PCR reads into MiXCR, producing one record per CDR3 protein. The repertoire holds 490,000 or so distinct CDR3 sequences, with less than 20% as singletons. This clonotype was observed many times.

The origin of this receptor is a man aged 40-55 years with Graves' ophthalmopathy. This chain uses TRBV7-2 with TRBJ1-1, with 7 bases lining up with TRBD1. Material: blood. The CDR3 sequence is CASKKQGLSEAFF. The CDR3 DNA sequence: TGTGCCAGCAAAAAACAGGGGTTATCTGAAGCTTTCTTT.